Detailed here is one T cell receptor (beta chain). Trimming cost V 1 base and J 4 bases; bases outside gene matches: 5. There are 16 residues in the CDR3. Germline V gives CDR1 LGHDT, CDR2 YNNKEL (reference sequence). The sample originates from a study of blood T cell repertoires in COVID-19. Whole-study context: COVID-19 samples from acute and convalescent phases originated in the United States, Italy and Spain.

Original handling: Reference gene primer amplification gave estimated nucleated cell counts. Generated by immunoSEQ multiplex PCR, the TCRdb table keeps only in-frame clones and is missing some. For V, J and clone size, that table is used; D and trimming come from the DNA. The table has 150,000 to 170,000 clones, roughly 85% seen once; the top ten hold 8.3%. Sequencing was done on a sample of peripheral blood. The source of this sequence is a woman aged 55-70 years with COVID-19, enrolled during active disease. The rearrangement links TRBV3-1 (or the pseudogene TRBV3-2) to TRBJ1-1, with 11 bases that match TRBD1. For the CDR3, the DNA is TGTGCCAGCAGCCAAGGGACAGGGGGCCGGGGCACTGAAGCTTTCTTT. Translation: CASSQGTGGRGTEAFF.